Here is one T cell receptor (beta chain) with its context. The target antigen is unknown. Naive CD8 sequencing libraries were generated from about 19,000 to 1,100,000 sorted cells, with 10%, 30% or 50% RNA as input. This CDR3 has 15 amino acids. The V end lost 5 bases, the J end lost 0 bases, and 11 bases lay between the germline ends. Germline values: CDR1 MNHEY, CDR2 SMNVEV (reference sequence). The sample originates from a study of molecular identifiers for immune sequencing clone quantification. General study results and limits: Spiked Jurkat TCR RNA originating from one cell could reportedly be identified amid around 970,000 naive cells.

TCRdb called the PCR reads again in MiXCR, with one record for every CDR3 protein. The sample holds more than 300,000 distinct CDR3 sequences; about 20% are singletons and the top ten take approximately 0.8%. Sample: naive CD8+ T cells from blood, with Jurkat cell RNA spiked in. The sample's subset: FACS-sorted CD8+CD4-CCR7+CD45RA+ naive T cells. This clonotype was sampled from a human donor in good health. Some libraries in this study had Jurkat cell RNA spiked in. This rearrangement joins TRBV27 to TRBJ1-3; D uncertain. DNA for the CDR3: TGTGCCAGCAGTATGGGCGGGAACTCTGGAAACACCATATATTTT. This codes for CASSMGGNSGNTIYF.